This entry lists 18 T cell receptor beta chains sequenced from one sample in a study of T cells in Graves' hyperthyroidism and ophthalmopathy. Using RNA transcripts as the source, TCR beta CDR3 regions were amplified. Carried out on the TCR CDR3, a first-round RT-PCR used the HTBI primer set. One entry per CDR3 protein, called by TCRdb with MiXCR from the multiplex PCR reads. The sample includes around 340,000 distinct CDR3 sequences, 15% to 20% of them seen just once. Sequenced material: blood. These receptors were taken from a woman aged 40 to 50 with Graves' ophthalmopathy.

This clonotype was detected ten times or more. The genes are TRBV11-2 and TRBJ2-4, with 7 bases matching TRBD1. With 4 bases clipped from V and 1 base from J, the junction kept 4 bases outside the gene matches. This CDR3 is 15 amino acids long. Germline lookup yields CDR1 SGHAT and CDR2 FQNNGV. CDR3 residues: CASSSNRGAKNIQYF. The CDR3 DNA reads TGTGCCAGCAGCTCCAACAGGGGTGCCAAAAACATTCAGTACTTC.

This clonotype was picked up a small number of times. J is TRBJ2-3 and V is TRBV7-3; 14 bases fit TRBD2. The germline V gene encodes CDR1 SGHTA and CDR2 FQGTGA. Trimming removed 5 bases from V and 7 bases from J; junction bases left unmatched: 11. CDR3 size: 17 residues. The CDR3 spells CASSPHSTSGRAHTQYF. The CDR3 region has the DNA TGTGCCAGCAGCCCCCACTCGACTAGCGGGAGGGCGCATACGCAGTATTTT.

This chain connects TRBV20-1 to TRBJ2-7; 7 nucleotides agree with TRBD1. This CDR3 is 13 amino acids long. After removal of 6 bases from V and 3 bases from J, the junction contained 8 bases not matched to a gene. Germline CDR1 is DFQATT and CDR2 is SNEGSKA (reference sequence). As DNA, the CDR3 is TGCAGTGCAACGGGACAGATGAACTACGAGCAGTACTTC. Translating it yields CSATGQMNYEQYF.

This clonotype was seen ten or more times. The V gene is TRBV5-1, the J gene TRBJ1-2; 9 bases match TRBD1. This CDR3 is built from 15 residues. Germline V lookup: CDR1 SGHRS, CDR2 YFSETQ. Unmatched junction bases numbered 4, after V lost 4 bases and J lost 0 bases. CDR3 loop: CASSPGTGSNYGYTF. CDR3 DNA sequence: TGCGCCAGCAGCCCCGGGACAGGGTCTAACTATGGCTACACCTTC.

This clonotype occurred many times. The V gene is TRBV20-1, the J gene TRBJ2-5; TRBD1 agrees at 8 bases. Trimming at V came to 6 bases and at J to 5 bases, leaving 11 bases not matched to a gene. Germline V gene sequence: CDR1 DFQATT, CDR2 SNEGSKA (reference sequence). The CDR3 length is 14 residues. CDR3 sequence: CSAIPLTGVETQYF. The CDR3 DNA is TGCAGTGCCATCCCCTTGACAGGGGTGGAGACCCAGTACTTC.

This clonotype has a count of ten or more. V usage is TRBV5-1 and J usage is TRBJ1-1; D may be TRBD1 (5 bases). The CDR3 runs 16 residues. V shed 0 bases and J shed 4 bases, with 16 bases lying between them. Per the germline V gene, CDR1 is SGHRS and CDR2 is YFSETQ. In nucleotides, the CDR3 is TGCGCCAGCAGCTTGGCGGCAGTGGGGGAAGGCACTGAAGCTTTCTTT. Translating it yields CASSLAAVGEGTEAFF.

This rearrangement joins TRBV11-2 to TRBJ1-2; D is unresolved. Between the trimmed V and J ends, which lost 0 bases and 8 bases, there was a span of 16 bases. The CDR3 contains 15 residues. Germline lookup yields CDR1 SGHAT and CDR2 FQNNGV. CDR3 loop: CASSLDPFPSGGYTF. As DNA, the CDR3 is TGTGCCAGCAGCTTAGACCCCTTTCCCTCTGGAGGCTACACCTTC.

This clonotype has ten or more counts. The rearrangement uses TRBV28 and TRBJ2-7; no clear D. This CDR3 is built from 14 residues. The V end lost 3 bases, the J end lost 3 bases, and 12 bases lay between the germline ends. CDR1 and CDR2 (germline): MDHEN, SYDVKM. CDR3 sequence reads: CASSFLNNLYEQYF. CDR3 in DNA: TGTGCCAGCAGTTTCTTGAACAACCTCTACGAGCAGTACTTC. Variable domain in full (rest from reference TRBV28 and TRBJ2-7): DVKVTQSSRYLVKRTGEKVFLECVQDMDHENMFWYRQDPGLGLRLIYFSYDVKMKEKGDIPEGYSVSREKKERFSLILESASTNQTSMYLCASSFLNNLYEQYFGPGTRLTVT.

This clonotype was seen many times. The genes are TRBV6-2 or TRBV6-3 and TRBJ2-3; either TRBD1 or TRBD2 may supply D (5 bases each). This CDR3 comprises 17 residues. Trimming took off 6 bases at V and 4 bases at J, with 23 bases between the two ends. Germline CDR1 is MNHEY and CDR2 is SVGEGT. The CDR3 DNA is TGTGCCAGCAGGCGAACCTGGGACGCCAAATGGGCAGATACGCAGTATTTT. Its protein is CASRRTWDAKWADTQYF.

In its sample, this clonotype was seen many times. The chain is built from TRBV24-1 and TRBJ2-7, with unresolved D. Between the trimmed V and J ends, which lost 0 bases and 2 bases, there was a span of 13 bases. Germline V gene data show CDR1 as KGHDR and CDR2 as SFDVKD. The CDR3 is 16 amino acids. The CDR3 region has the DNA TGTGCCACCAGTGATTTGCCCGGGCGGCGTACCTACGAGCAGTACTTC. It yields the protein CATSDLPGRRTYEQYF.

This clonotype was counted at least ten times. CDR3 protein: CASTIQGGNTEAFF. The CDR3 coding sequence is TGTGCCAGCACCATACAGGGAGGCAACACTGAAGCTTTCTTT. The genes are TRBV27 and TRBJ1-1; perhaps TRBD1 as D (6 bases). The CDR3 extends over 14 amino acids. Germline-derived CDR1 and CDR2 are MNHEY and SMNVEV (reference sequence). Trimming took 7 bases from V and 2 from J, leaving 14 bases between them.

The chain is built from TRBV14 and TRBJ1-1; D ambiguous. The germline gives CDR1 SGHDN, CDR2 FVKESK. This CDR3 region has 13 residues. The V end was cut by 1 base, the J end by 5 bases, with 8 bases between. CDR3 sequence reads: CASSQGWWTEAFF. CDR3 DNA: TGTGCCAGCAGCCAAGGATGGTGGACTGAAGCTTTCTTT.

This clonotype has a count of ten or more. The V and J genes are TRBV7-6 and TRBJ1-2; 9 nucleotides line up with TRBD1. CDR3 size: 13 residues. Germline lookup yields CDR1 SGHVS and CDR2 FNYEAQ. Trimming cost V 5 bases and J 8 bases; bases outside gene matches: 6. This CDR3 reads CASSAGQGGGYTF. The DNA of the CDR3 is TGTGCCAGCAGCGCGGGACAGGGAGGAGGCTACACCTTC.

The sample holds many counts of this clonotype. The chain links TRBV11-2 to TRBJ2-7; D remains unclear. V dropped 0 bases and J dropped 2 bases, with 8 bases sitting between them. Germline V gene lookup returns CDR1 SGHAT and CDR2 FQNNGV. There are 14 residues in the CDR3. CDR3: CASSLENRPYEQYF. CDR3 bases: TGTGCCAGCAGCTTAGAGAACAGACCCTACGAGCAGTACTTC.

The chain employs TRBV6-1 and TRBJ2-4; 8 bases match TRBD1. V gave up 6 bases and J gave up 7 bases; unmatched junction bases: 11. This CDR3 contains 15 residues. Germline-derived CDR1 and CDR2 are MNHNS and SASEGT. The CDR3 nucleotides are TGTGCCAGCAGCACCGGACAGGGTGGCGGGAACATTCAGTACTTC. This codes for CASSTGQGGGNIQYF.

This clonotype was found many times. CDR3 residues: CASSSQPQHF. The DNA for the CDR3 is TGTGCCAGCAGTTCTCAGCCCCAGCATTTT. The gene calls are TRBV27 and TRBJ1-5; the D is unclear. V lost 4 bases and J lost 6, with 1 base in between. Germline values: CDR1 MNHEY, CDR2 SMNVEV (reference sequence). This CDR3 contains 10 residues.

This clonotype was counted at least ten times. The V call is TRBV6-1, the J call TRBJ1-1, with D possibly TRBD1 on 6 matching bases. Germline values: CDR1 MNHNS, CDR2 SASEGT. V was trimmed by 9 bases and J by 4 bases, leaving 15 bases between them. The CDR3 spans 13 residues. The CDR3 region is CASREQGGTEAFF. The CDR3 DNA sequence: TGTGCCAGTCGAGAACAGGGTGGCACTGAAGCTTTCTTT.

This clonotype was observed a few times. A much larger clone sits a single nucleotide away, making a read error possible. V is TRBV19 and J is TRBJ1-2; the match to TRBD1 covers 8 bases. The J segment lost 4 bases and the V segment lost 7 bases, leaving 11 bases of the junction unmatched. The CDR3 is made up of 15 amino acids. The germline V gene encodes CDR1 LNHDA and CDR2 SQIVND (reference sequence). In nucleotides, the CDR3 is TGTGCCAGTAATATTAGGTCCGGGACAGGCTATGGCTACACCTTC. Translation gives CASNIRSGTGYGYTF.